Each of the 9 T cell receptor beta chains below was sequenced from the same sample in a study of siplizumab effects on memory and regulatory T cells. Only in-frame clones appear in the TCRdb table, and some are missing; sequencing was by immunoSEQ multiplex PCR. The sample has 100,000 or so clones, 92% seen once. The sample was CD4+ T cells sorted from blood. Every receptor here comes from a human donor in good health.

Comment on this clone: One end of the junction does not line up with germline, which may come from a read error. In nucleotides, the CDR3 is TGTGCCAGCAGTTTAAACAATGAAGCTTTCTTT. Its translation: CASSLNNEAFF. This rearrangement joins TRBV28 to TRBJ1-1; D is unresolved. CDR3 length equals 11 residues. Germline V gene data show CDR1 as MDHEN and CDR2 as SYDVKM.

This clone was observed a handful of times. V usage is TRBV7-9 and J usage is TRBJ1-3; TRBD1 agrees at 7 bases. J gave up 8 bases and V 5 bases, and 3 bases lay outside the gene matches. Germline V CDR1 and CDR2: SEHNR, FQNEAQ (reference sequence). This CDR3 is 12 amino acids long. In DNA, the CDR3 is TGTGCCAGCAGCCCCCAGGGGGACACCATATATTTT. Encoded protein: CASSPQGDTIYF.

The V gene is TRBV5-5, the J gene TRBJ1-5; D ambiguous. This CDR3 has 14 amino acids. The germline CDR1 and CDR2 sequences are SGHKS and YYEKEE (reference sequence). V was pared by 1 base and J by 0 bases, with 5 bases between. CDR3 DNA sequence: TGTGCCAGCAGCTTGAGGTATAGCAATCAGCCCCAGCATTTT. Amino acids: CASSLRYSNQPQHF.

This sequence joins TRBV11-2 and TRBJ2-1; TRBD1 matches 7 bases. This CDR3 spans 15 amino acids. Germline CDR1 reads SGHAT; CDR2 reads FQNNGV. V shed 2 bases and J 3 bases; nucleotides not matched to a gene: 4. The CDR3 DNA reads as TGTGCCAGCAGCTTACCGGGACAGCGCTACAATGAGCAGTTCTTC. Residues: CASSLPGQRYNEQFF.

The V call is TRBV10-3, the J call TRBJ2-5; 11 positions match TRBD1. Germline-derived CDR1 and CDR2 are ENHRY and SYGVKD. The CDR3 is 15 amino acids. J was trimmed by 5 bases and V by 4 bases; bases with no gene match: 6. CDR3 sequence reads: CAISGEGTGGETQYF. Written as DNA, the CDR3 is TGTGCCATCAGTGGCGAAGGGACAGGGGGTGAGACCCAGTACTTC.

The chain links TRBV6-1 to TRBJ1-5; 7 bases agree with TRBD1. The CDR3 has 14 amino acids. The junction had 4 bases not matched to a gene; V was cut back by 6 bases and J by 2 bases. Germline V gene sequence: CDR1 MNHNS, CDR2 SASEGT. The CDR3 reads CASSRGEGNQPQHF. In DNA form, the CDR3 reads TGTGCCAGCAGCAGGGGGGAAGGCAATCAGCCCCAGCATTTT.

Relative to its sample, this clone is medium-sized. J is TRBJ2-2 and V is TRBV7-2, with unresolved D. CDR1 SGHTA and CDR2 FQGNSA come from the germline V gene. CDR3 length equals 14 residues. V was trimmed by 1 base and J by 7 bases, leaving 10 bases between them. The CDR3 here is CASSLDPLDGELFF. CDR3 DNA sequence: TGTGCCAGCAGCTTAGATCCCCTAGACGGGGAGCTGTTTTTT.

The chain is built from TRBV7-9 and TRBJ2-5, with 7 nucleotides matching TRBD1. With V trimmed by 3 bases and J by 4 bases, 2 bases remained unmatched. The CDR3 runs 13 residues. Germline CDR1 SEHNR, CDR2 FQNEAQ (reference sequence). The CDR3 bases are TGTGCCAGCAGCTTGACAGGGTCAGAGACCCAGTACTTC. Its translation is CASSLTGSETQYF.

CDR3 sequence (DNA): TGCGCCAGCAGGGCCCTACAGGGGACGGTGGGCTACACCTTC. This translates into CASRALQGTVGYTF. V is TRBV5-1 and J is TRBJ1-2; 7 nucleotides align to TRBD1. Germline assignment: CDR1 SGHRS and CDR2 YFSETQ. J lost 8 bases, V lost 5 bases, and 12 bases had no gene match. This CDR3 has 14 amino acids.